A selection of T cell receptor beta chains follows, all from one sample in a study of T cell responses to AZD1222 COVID-19 vaccine. Assay: immunoSEQ multiplex PCR; the TCRdb copy retains only in-frame clones and omits some. The table records 80,000 to 100,000 clones, roughly 90% of them present only once. The sequencing here drew on peripheral blood, taken on day 0 of AZD1222 vaccination. The receptors were gathered from an adult in good health. Each CDR3 is given with its conserved first and last residue. Fields, in order: V gene, D gene, clone size, J gene, CDR3 protein, CDR3 DNA. The D gene is left open where the match is weak. Clone size is shown for a subset of rows, as once, few, many or a class of expanded clone.

v_call: TRBV28; d_call: NA; clone_size: NA; j_call: TRBJ1-5; cdr3_aa: CASSRSNQPQHF; cdr3_nt: TGTGCCAGCAGTCGCAGCAATCAGCCCCAGCATTTT
v_call: TRBV5-1; d_call: NA; clone_size: NA; j_call: TRBJ2-1; cdr3_aa: CASSRSGIGNEQFF; cdr3_nt: TGCGCCAGCAGCCGTAGCGGAATAGGGAATGAGCAGTTCTTC
v_call: TRBV7-2; d_call: NA; clone_size: few; j_call: TRBJ2-7; cdr3_aa: CASSRKPAGYEQYF; cdr3_nt: TGTGCCAGCAGCCGTAAGCCGGCGGGGTACGAGCAGTACTTC
v_call: TRBV21-1; d_call: NA; clone_size: NA; j_call: TRBJ1-6; cdr3_aa: CASSKGPVYNSPLHF; cdr3_nt: TGTGCCAGCAGCAAGGGACCGGTTTATAATTCACCCCTCCACTTT
v_call: TRBV7-9; d_call: TRBD2; clone_size: once; j_call: TRBJ2-7; cdr3_aa: CASSLPSGGTYEQYF; cdr3_nt: TGTGCCAGCAGCCTACCTAGCGGGGGAACCTACGAGCAGTACTTC
v_call: TRBV2; d_call: TRBD1; clone_size: NA; j_call: TRBJ2-5; cdr3_aa: CASSDGQGPAETQYF; cdr3_nt: TGTGCCAGCAGTGATGGACAGGGGCCCGCGGAGACCCAGTACTTC
v_call: TRBV7-2; d_call: NA; clone_size: NA; j_call: TRBJ2-3; cdr3_aa: CASSYRWGDTQYF; cdr3_nt: TGTGCCAGCAGCTACCGTTGGGGAGATACGCAGTATTTT
v_call: TRBV7-3; d_call: NA; clone_size: NA; j_call: TRBJ1-2; cdr3_aa: CASSPNIGGGYTF; cdr3_nt: TGTGCCAGCAGCCCAAATATAGGGGGTGGCTACACCTTC
v_call: TRBV7-9; d_call: NA; clone_size: once; j_call: TRBJ2-7; cdr3_aa: CASSLAGVTYEQYF; cdr3_nt: TGTGCCAGCAGCTTAGCCGGGGTCACCTACGAGCAGTACTTC
v_call: TRBV19; d_call: TRBD2; clone_size: NA; j_call: TRBJ2-3; cdr3_aa: CASSIPPGTSGLLNTQYF; cdr3_nt: TGTGCCAGTAGTATCCCCCCCGGGACTAGCGGGCTCCTGAATACGCAGTATTTT
v_call: TRBV6-5; d_call: TRBD2; clone_size: few; j_call: TRBJ2-1; cdr3_aa: CASSLREGPYNEQFF; cdr3_nt: TGTGCCAGCAGTCTTCGGGAGGGCCCGTACAATGAGCAGTTCTTC
v_call: TRBV3-1/TRBV3-2; d_call: TRBD1; clone_size: NA; j_call: TRBJ2-1; cdr3_aa: CASSQQGAGSNEQFF; cdr3_nt: TGTGCCAGCAGCCAACAGGGGGCGGGCTCCAATGAGCAGTTCTTC
v_call: TRBV30; d_call: NA; clone_size: NA; j_call: TRBJ1-1; cdr3_aa: CAWSTENTEAFF; cdr3_nt: TGTGCCTGGAGTACAGAGAACACTGAAGCTTTCTTT
v_call: TRBV19; d_call: NA; clone_size: once; j_call: TRBJ2-7; cdr3_aa: CATSPGISYEQYF; cdr3_nt: TGTGCCACTTCCCCCGGGATCTCCTACGAGCAGTACTTC
v_call: TRBV6-5; d_call: NA; clone_size: NA; j_call: TRBJ2-1; cdr3_aa: CASSYSRVGQTEQFF; cdr3_nt: TGTGCCAGCAGTTACTCGAGGGTGGGGCAGACTGAGCAGTTCTTC
v_call: TRBV4-2; d_call: NA; clone_size: NA; j_call: TRBJ1-5; cdr3_aa: CASSQASNQPQHF; cdr3_nt: TGTGCCAGCAGCCAAGCAAGCAATCAGCCCCAGCATTTT
v_call: TRBV6-1; d_call: NA; clone_size: medium-sized; j_call: TRBJ2-7; cdr3_aa: CASRQGQQTYEQYF; cdr3_nt: TGTGCCAGCAGGCAAGGACAGCAAACTTACGAGCAGTACTTC
v_call: TRBV19; d_call: NA; clone_size: NA; j_call: TRBJ1-5; cdr3_aa: CASSRARALQPQHF; cdr3_nt: TGTGCCAGTAGTAGAGCCCGGGCGTTACAGCCCCAGCATTTT
v_call: TRBV7-9; d_call: NA; clone_size: NA; j_call: TRBJ2-1; cdr3_aa: CASSLDGEQFF; cdr3_nt: TGTGCCAGCAGCTTAGATGGAGAGCAGTTCTTC
v_call: TRBV6-6; d_call: TRBD1; clone_size: NA; j_call: TRBJ1-2; cdr3_aa: CASRTGQSNYGYTF; cdr3_nt: TGTGCCAGCAGAACGGGACAGTCAAACTATGGCTACACCTTC
v_call: TRBV24-1; d_call: TRBD1; clone_size: NA; j_call: TRBJ1-1; cdr3_aa: CATSLTGGTEAFF; cdr3_nt: TGTGCCACCAGTCTCACAGGGGGCACTGAAGCTTTCTTT
v_call: TRBV23-1; d_call: NA; clone_size: NA; j_call: TRBJ2-3; cdr3_aa: CASSQSRQLTDTQYF; cdr3_nt: TGCGCCAGCAGTCAATCCCGACAGTTAACAGATACGCAGTATTTT
v_call: TRBV25-1; d_call: NA; clone_size: NA; j_call: TRBJ1-2; cdr3_aa: CASRADPNYGYTF; cdr3_nt: TGTGCCAGCAGGGCGGATCCTAACTATGGCTACACCTTC
v_call: TRBV28; d_call: TRBD1; clone_size: few; j_call: TRBJ2-3; cdr3_aa: CASKGQIVDTQYF; cdr3_nt: TGTGCCAGCAAGGGACAGATAGTAGATACGCAGTATTTT
v_call: TRBV28; d_call: NA; clone_size: NA; j_call: TRBJ1-3; cdr3_aa: CASMGVSGNTIYF; cdr3_nt: TGTGCCAGCATGGGGGTCTCTGGAAACACCATATATTTT
v_call: TRBV28; d_call: NA; clone_size: NA; j_call: TRBJ1-5; cdr3_aa: CASRQRVGPQHF; cdr3_nt: TGTGCCAGCAGGCAGAGGGTCGGGCCCCAGCATTTT
v_call: TRBV28; d_call: NA; clone_size: NA; j_call: TRBJ1-5; cdr3_aa: CATFGGYQPQHF; cdr3_nt: TGTGCCACCTTCGGCGGGTACCAGCCCCAGCATTTT
v_call: TRBV10-1; d_call: TRBD2; clone_size: NA; j_call: TRBJ2-7; cdr3_aa: CASSESGLAGVGEQYF; cdr3_nt: TGCGCCAGCAGTGAGTCAGGCCTAGCGGGAGTCGGCGAGCAGTACTTC
v_call: TRBV5-6; d_call: TRBD2; clone_size: NA; j_call: TRBJ2-7; cdr3_aa: CASSFSGSPYEQYF; cdr3_nt: TGTGCCAGCAGCTTTAGCGGGAGCCCCTACGAGCAGTACTTC
v_call: TRBV9; d_call: NA; clone_size: NA; j_call: TRBJ1-2; cdr3_aa: CASSADLMDYGYTF; cdr3_nt: TGTGCCAGCAGCGCGGACTTGATGGACTATGGCTACACCTTC
v_call: TRBV21-1; d_call: NA; clone_size: few; j_call: TRBJ1-1; cdr3_aa: CASSKVGSAEAFF; cdr3_nt: TGTGCCAGCAGCAAAGTGGGGAGCGCTGAAGCTTTCTTT
v_call: TRBV9; d_call: TRBD2; clone_size: NA; j_call: TRBJ2-5; cdr3_aa: CASSSPAGVSETQYF; cdr3_nt: TGTGCCAGCAGCTCCCCAGCGGGAGTAAGTGAGACCCAGTACTTC
v_call: TRBV27; d_call: NA; clone_size: NA; j_call: TRBJ1-5; cdr3_aa: CASSLSGREPQHF; cdr3_nt: TGTGCCAGCAGTTTATCGGGCAGAGAGCCCCAGCATTTT
v_call: TRBV27; d_call: NA; clone_size: NA; j_call: TRBJ2-7; cdr3_aa: CASRSGGSFYEQYF; cdr3_nt: TGTGCCAGCAGAAGTGGGGGATCGTTCTACGAGCAGTACTTC